Below are 2 T cell receptor beta chains sequenced from a single sample in a study of tumor-infiltrating lymphocytes in primary liver carcinoma. Blood RNA came from unsorted whole blood; germline DNA was also extracted. Total RNA amounting to 500 ng was the source from which TCR beta cDNA was made with a constant-region primer. Nested multiplex PCR, run for three rounds with slightly modified ARM-PCR, yielded TCR beta libraries. The two initial PCR rounds, roughly 9 cycles each, used TRBV1-TRBV30 forward and C-beta reverse primers. TCRdb ran MiXCR on the multiplex PCR reads and lists one entry per CDR3 protein. The sample contains 310,000 or so distinct CDR3 sequences, approximately 54% of which appear only once. The sequencing input was peripheral blood. Receptors originate from a woman aged 30 to 39 with primary liver carcinoma and hepatitis B virus infection.

Concerning this clonotype itself: This may stem from a read error, because a much larger clone lies one nucleotide away. The chain employs TRBV4-2 and TRBJ2-3; a weak D match, TRBD2 (6 bases). V dropped 3 bases and J dropped 4 bases, with 20 bases sitting between them. From germline, CDR1 is LGHNA and CDR2 YNFKEQ. The CDR3 totals 17 residues. The CDR3, as DNA: TGTGCCAGCAGCCAGCGGGACTCCACAAGACAATCAGATACGCAGTATTTT. It specifies CASSQRDSTRQSDTQYF.

This clonotype showed up just a few times. The chain is built from TRBV6-1 and TRBJ2-7; D may match TRBD1 or TRBD2 (6 bases each). The CDR3 is 13 amino acids. The germline V gene encodes CDR1 MNHNS and CDR2 SASEGT. V dropped 7 bases and J dropped 5 bases, with 15 bases sitting between them. CDR3: CASTRPGGDEQYF. CDR3 in DNA: TGTGCCAGCACGAGGCCCGGGGGCGACGAGCAGTACTTC.